This TCR beta chain appears in the sequencing data of a study of radiation and T cells in renal cell carcinoma. This table comes from immunoSEQ multiplex PCR, and its TCRdb copy is limited to in-frame clones, with some not included. Among 95,000 to 150,000 clones listed, 82% were seen once. Germline CDR1 is SGHDT and CDR2 is YYEEEE. The junction had 8 bases not matched to a gene; V was cut back by 2 bases and J by 9 bases. This CDR3 is 14 amino acids long. Documented time point: baseline pretreatment blood. The treatment denotes: 15 Gy SBRT to primary tumor, nephrectomy 4 weeks later. Blood was sampled at baseline, 2 weeks and 4 weeks after SBRT. The patient's renal cell carcinoma had clear cell pathology.

The sequenced sample was blood, obtained from a patient whose treatment included radiotherapy and nephrectomy. The receptor was derived from a woman aged 60-75 years with renal cell carcinoma. The chain recombines TRBV5-6 with TRBJ2-1, with 7 bases identical to TRBD1. This chain's CDR3 is CASSFRQGDTEQFF. The CDR3 nucleotides read TGTGCCAGCAGCTTCCGACAGGGTGACACTGAGCAGTTCTTC.